What follows are 17 T cell receptor beta chains derived from one specimen sequenced in a study of technical replicates of blood from several donors. Only in-frame clones appear in the TCRdb table, and some are missing; sequencing was by immunoSEQ multiplex PCR. The sample contains 74,000 or so clones, 85% to 95% of which appear only once. Material for sequencing was T cells isolated from PBMCs. These receptors were obtained from a human donor in good health.

The chain employs TRBV7-7 and TRBJ2-7, with TRBD1 identical over 9 bases. V shed 6 bases, J shed 0 bases, and the junction held 6 bases outside the gene matches. From germline, CDR1 is SSHAT and CDR2 FNYEAQ (reference sequence). CDR3 length: 15 residues. The CDR3 nucleotides are TGTGCCAGCAGTTTTAGGACAGGGGCCTCCTACGAGCAGTACTTC. It yields the protein CASSFRTGASYEQYF. The whole variable domain, filled in from reference TRBV7-7 and TRBJ2-7, reads GAGVSQSPRYKVTKRGQDVTLRCDPISSHATLYWYQQALGQGPEFLTYFNYEAQPDKSGLPSDRFSAERPEGSISTLTIQRTEQRDSAMYRCASSFRTGASYEQYFGPGTRLTVT.

This rearrangement joins TRBV6-1 to TRBJ2-3; no definite D call. The CDR3 runs to 14 residues. Germline V gene data show CDR1 as MNHNS and CDR2 as SASEGT. Trimming left V 4 bases short and J 0 bases short, with 8 bases between. The CDR3 sequence is CASSAEFSTDTQYF. CDR3 nucleotide sequence: TGTGCCAGCAGTGCCGAGTTTAGCACAGATACGCAGTATTTT.

The chain combines TRBV19 with TRBJ1-4, with D unresolved. This CDR3 contains 15 residues. V lost 4 bases to trimming and J lost 5 bases, with 14 bases between them. CDR1 is LNHDA, CDR2 SQIVND, per germline (reference sequence). In DNA, the CDR3 is TGTGCCAGTAGTAAGGACCGAGGAGGGAATGAAAAACTGTTTTTT. Translated, it gives CASSKDRGGNEKLFF.

The rearrangement links TRBV18 to TRBJ1-2; 11 bases match TRBD1. The length of the CDR3 is 16 residues. With 0 bases clipped from V and 5 bases from J, the junction kept 5 bases outside the gene matches. Germline CDR1 reads KGHSH; CDR2 reads LQKENI. CDR3 coding DNA: TGTGCCAGCTCACCACCTACCGGGACAGGGGGGTATGGCTACACCTTC. This sequence encodes CASSPPTGTGGYGYTF.

The J gene is TRBJ2-5, the V gene TRBV9; TRBD2 matches 11 bases. Germline V CDR1 and CDR2: SGDLS, YYNGEE. This CDR3 has 15 residues. V shed 0 bases and J 5 bases; nucleotides not matched to a gene: 3. The CDR3 protein is CASSVGLAGLETQYF. In nucleotides, the CDR3 is TGTGCCAGCAGCGTAGGACTAGCGGGACTGGAGACCCAGTACTTC.

The genes are TRBV30 and TRBJ1-1, with a tentative D call TRBD1 (5 bases). From germline, CDR1 is GTSNPN and CDR2 SVGIG (reference sequence). Deletions cut 0 bases from V and 6 bases from J, with 11 bases between. The CDR3 covers 13 residues. In nucleotides, the CDR3 is TGTGCCTGGAGTGTCATTGGGGGGGCTGAAGCTTTCTTT. Translated, it gives CAWSVIGGAEAFF.

This clone was found once. The chain is built from TRBV4-3 and TRBJ2-1, with 12 bases identical to TRBD2. The CDR3 contains 16 residues. The V segment lost 1 base and the J segment 9 bases; nucleotides outside the gene matches: 7. Germline V gene lookup returns CDR1 LGHNA and CDR2 YSLEER. For the CDR3, the DNA is TGCGCCAGCAGCCAAGGGTCTAGCGGGAGGGTGGGTGAGCAGTTCTTC. Its translation: CASSQGSSGRVGEQFF.

DNA for the CDR3: TGTGCCAGCAGCTCCCACGGCGGCCTGACAGATACGCAGTATTTT. It yields the protein CASSSHGGLTDTQYF. The chain recombines TRBV5-4 with TRBJ2-3; D gene unclear. Trimming cost V 3 bases and J 3 bases, with 14 bases left between them. Germline V lookup: CDR1 SGHNT, CDR2 YYREEE (reference sequence). The CDR3 sequence is 15 residues long.

The V gene is TRBV9, the J gene TRBJ1-4, with TRBD1 matching 9 bases. The CDR3 has 15 amino acids. Germline V gene sequence: CDR1 SGDLS, CDR2 YYNGEE. Trimming at V came to 4 bases and at J to 6 bases, leaving 7 bases not matched to a gene. CDR3 nucleotide sequence: TGTGCCAGCAGCAAAGAGGGACAGGGTTATGAAAAACTGTTTTTT. Encoded protein: CASSKEGQGYEKLFF.

This clone has a handful of counts. The chain links TRBV2 to TRBJ2-7, with a tentative D call TRBD1 (5 bases). CDR3 length: 15 amino acids. With 2 bases removed from V and 3 bases from J, the gap between germline ends came to 14 bases. Germline CDR1 SNHLY, CDR2 FYNNEI. The CDR3 sequence: CASSERGSGIYEQYF. The CDR3 DNA reads as TGTGCCAGCAGTGAACGCGGATCAGGGATCTACGAGCAGTACTTC.

V is TRBV27 and J is TRBJ1-1; weak D call: TRBD1 (6 bases). With 6 bases removed from V and 0 bases from J, the gap between germline ends came to 17 bases. The CDR3 contains 16 residues. Germline V gene lookup returns CDR1 MNHEY and CDR2 SMNVEV (reference sequence). The CDR3 sequence is CASRSLVRQVNTEAFF. The DNA for the CDR3 is TGTGCCAGCAGATCCCTCGTGCGACAGGTGAACACTGAAGCTTTCTTT.

In DNA, the CDR3 is TGTGCCAGCAGTACTGACAGGGTATGGGGGACAGGGGAAGATACGCAGTATTTT. It codes for CASSTDRVWGTGEDTQYF. This chain links TRBV2 with TRBJ2-3, with 10 bases that match TRBD1. The germline V gene has CDR1 SNHLY and CDR2 FYNNEI. V dropped 5 bases and J dropped 5; count of bases not matched to a gene: 16. CDR3 length equals 18 residues.

The J gene is TRBJ2-2, the V gene TRBV4-1, with 9 positions matching TRBD2. J gave up 0 bases and V 3 bases, and 2 bases lay outside the gene matches. Germline CDR1 is MGHRA and CDR2 is YSYEKL. The CDR3 has 16 residues. The CDR3: CASSQASGANTGELFF. The CDR3 nucleotides are TGCGCCAGCAGCCAGGCTAGCGGGGCGAACACCGGGGAGCTGTTTTTT.

J is TRBJ2-1 and V is TRBV5-6, with TRBD1 matching 12 bases. J gave up 3 bases and V 2 bases, and 3 bases lay outside the gene matches. This CDR3 comprises 16 residues. In germline, CDR1 is SGHDT, CDR2 YYEEEE. The CDR3 protein is CASSFRDRGLYNEQFF. In nucleotides, the CDR3 is TGTGCCAGCAGCTTTAGGGACAGGGGGCTCTACAATGAGCAGTTCTTC.

The rearrangement links TRBV5-1 to TRBJ1-2; a possible D gene is TRBD1 (5 bases). The V end lost 0 bases, the J end lost 4 bases, and 10 bases lay between the germline ends. This CDR3 has 14 amino acids. From germline, CDR1 is SGHRS and CDR2 YFSETQ. The CDR3 nucleotides are TGCGCCAGCAGCTTGGCGGGGGATGGCTATGGCTACACCTTC. Translating gives CASSLAGDGYGYTF. The full variable domain, its missing parts supplied by reference TRBV5-1 and TRBJ1-2, is KAGVTQTPRYLIKTRGQQVTLSCSPISGHRSVSWYQQTPGQGLQFLFEYFSETQRNKGNFPGRFSGRQFSNSRSEMNVSTLELGDSALYLCASSLAGDGYGYTFGSGTRLTVV.

V and J are TRBV7-2 and TRBJ2-1, with TRBD1 identical over 7 bases. CDR1 is SGHTA and CDR2 is FQGNSA in the germline V gene. CDR3 length: 15 amino acids. V lost 7 bases and J lost 7; bases outside the gene matches: 13. The DNA of the CDR3 is TGTGCCAGCATCTTTTGGAGGACAGGTATGAATGAGCAGTTCTTC. Translation gives CASIFWRTGMNEQFF.

This clone came up a few times. V and J are TRBV7-3 and TRBJ1-2; 7 bases agree with TRBD1. Germline V gene data show CDR1 as SGHTA and CDR2 as FQGTGA. The CDR3 extends over 13 amino acids. The V and J ends lost 5 bases and 5 bases, in that order; junction bases with no gene match: 5. CDR3 coding DNA: TGTGCCAGCAGCACCGGGACAGAATATGGCTACACCTTC. This gives the protein CASSTGTEYGYTF.